This T cell receptor (beta chain) was identified in a study of identifying expanded T cells in peripheral blood. Overall study results and limits: Differentially abundant clones: roughly 1.2 between replicates, around 17 at approximately 13 days, 19 to 20 at four. Variance in clone template counts between approximately 2-week samples significantly increased with total template count across all healthy donors.

Profiling relied on immunoSEQ multiplex PCR, and the TCRdb table lists in-frame clones only, not all of them. Of roughly 100,000 clones listed, about 91% are singletons. CDR1 SGHRS and CDR2 YFSETQ come from the germline V gene. The CDR3 totals 14 residues. With 6 bases removed from V and 2 bases from J, the gap between germline ends came to 11 bases. With regard to this clone: The antigen is undetermined.

No infections or other immune events were documented during collection. The receptor was derived from a person between 18 and 75 years old in good health. This chain joins TRBV5-1 and TRBJ2-2; D perhaps matches TRBD1 (5 bases). The sequenced sample consisted of blood. The CDR3 nucleotides read TGCGCCAGCAAAAGACAGAGCAACACCGGGGAGCTGTTTTTT. Encoded protein: CASKRQSNTGELFF.